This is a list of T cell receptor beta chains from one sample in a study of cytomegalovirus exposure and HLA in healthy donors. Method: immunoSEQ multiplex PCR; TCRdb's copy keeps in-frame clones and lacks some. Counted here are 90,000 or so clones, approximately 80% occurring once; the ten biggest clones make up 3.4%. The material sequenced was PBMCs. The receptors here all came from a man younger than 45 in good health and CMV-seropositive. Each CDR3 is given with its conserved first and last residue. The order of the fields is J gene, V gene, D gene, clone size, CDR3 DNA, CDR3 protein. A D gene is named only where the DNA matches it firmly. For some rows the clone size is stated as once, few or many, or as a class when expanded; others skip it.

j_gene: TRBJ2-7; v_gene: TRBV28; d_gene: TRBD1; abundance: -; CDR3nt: TGTGCCAGCAGTTTATGGGGTGGGACAGGGGGCGAGCAGTACTTC; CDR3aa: CASSLWGGTGGEQYF
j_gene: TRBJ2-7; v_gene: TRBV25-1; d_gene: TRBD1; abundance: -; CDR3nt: TGTGCCAGCAGTGAAGGGGACAGAAGCTACGAGCAGTACTTC; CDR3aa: CASSEGDRSYEQYF
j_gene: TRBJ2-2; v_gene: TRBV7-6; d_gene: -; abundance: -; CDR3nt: TGTGCCAGCAGCTCGAGGGAGGTATTAACCGGGGAGCTGTTTTTT; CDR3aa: CASSSREVLTGELFF
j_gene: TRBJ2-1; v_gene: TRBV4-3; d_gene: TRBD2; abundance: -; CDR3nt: TGCGCCAGCAGCCAAGATGGGGGACTAGGTGGTGAGCAGTTCTTC; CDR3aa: CASSQDGGLGGEQFF
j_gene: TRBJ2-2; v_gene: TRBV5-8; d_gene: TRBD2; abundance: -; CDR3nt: TGTGCCAGCAGCTCCGGACTAGCGCGTCGCACCGGGGAGCTGTTTTTT; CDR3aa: CASSSGLARRTGELFF
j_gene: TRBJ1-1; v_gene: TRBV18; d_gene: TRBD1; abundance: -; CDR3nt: TGTGCCAGCTCACCAAATTACGGGACAGGCAGCTCTGAAGCTTTCTTT; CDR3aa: CASSPNYGTGSSEAFF
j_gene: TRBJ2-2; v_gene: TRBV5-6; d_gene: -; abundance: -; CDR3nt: TGTGCCAGCAGCCCCCGTGAGAGGCAAGCCGGGGAGCTGTTTTTT; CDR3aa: CASSPRERQAGELFF
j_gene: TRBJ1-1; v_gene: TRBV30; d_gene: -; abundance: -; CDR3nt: TGTGCCTGGAATCGGGGTACTGAAGCTTTCTTT; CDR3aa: CAWNRGTEAFF
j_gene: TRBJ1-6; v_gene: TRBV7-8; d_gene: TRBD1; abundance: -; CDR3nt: TGTGCCAGCCAGACAGGGGCTAATTCACCCCTCCACTTT; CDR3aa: CASQTGANSPLHF
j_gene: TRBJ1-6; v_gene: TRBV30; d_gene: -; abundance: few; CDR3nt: TGTGCCTGGAATTCCGGGACTCTGGAATCACCCCTCCACTTT; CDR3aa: CAWNSGTLESPLHF
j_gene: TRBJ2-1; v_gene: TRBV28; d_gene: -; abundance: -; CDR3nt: TGTGCCAGCAGTTTATTTAGGAGGAATGAGCAGTTCTTC; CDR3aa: CASSLFRRNEQFF
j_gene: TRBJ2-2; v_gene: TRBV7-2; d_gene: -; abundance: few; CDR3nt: TGTGCCAGCAGCTTAGTAGGGGACAGGGAGCTGTTTTTT; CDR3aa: CASSLVGDRELFF
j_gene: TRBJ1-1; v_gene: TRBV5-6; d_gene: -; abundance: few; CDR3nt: TGTGCCAGCAGCTTTGGGCGGAACACTGAAGCTTTCTTT; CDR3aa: CASSFGRNTEAFF
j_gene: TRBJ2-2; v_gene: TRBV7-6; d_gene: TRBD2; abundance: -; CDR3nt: TGTGCCAGCAGCTTATTTGCTAGCGGGAGTGGGAACACCGGGGAGCTGTTTTTT; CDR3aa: CASSLFASGSGNTGELFF
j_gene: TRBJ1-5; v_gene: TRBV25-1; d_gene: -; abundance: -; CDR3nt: TGTGCCAGCAGTGAATATTATAGCAATCAGCCCCAGCATTTT; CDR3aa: CASSEYYSNQPQHF
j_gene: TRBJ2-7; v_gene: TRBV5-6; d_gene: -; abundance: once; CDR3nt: TGTGCCAGCAGCTTGGGGGTGTCGCTAGGCACCTACGAGCAGTACTTC; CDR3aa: CASSLGVSLGTYEQYF
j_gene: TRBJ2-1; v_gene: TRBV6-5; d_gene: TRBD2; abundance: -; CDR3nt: TGTGCCAGCAGTTCCCCGACTAGCGCCGAGCAGTTCTTC; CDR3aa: CASSSPTSAEQFF
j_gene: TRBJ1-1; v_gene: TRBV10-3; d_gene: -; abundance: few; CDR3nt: TGTGCCATCAGTACTACCACAGGGATCGGCACTGAAGCTTTCTTT; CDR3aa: CAISTTTGIGTEAFF
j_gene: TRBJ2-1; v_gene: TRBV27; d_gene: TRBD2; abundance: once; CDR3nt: TGTGCCAGCACCCCACCGGGCGGGCTAGCGGGGTACAATGAGCAGTTCTTC; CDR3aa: CASTPPGGLAGYNEQFF
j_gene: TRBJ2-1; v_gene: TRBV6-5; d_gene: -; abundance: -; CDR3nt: TGTGCCAGCAGCCGGGGAGGGGGCTCCTACAATGAGCAGTTCTTC; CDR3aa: CASSRGGGSYNEQFF
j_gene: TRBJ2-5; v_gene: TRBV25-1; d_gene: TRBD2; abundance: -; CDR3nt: TGTGCCAGCAGTGGGTGGACGGGGGGGGAGACCCAGTACTTC; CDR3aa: CASSGWTGGETQYF
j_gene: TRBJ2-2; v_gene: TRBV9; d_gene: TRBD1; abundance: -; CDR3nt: TGTGCCAGCAGCGCTCCGGGACAGGGAGGCACCGGGGAGCTGTTTTTT; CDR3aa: CASSAPGQGGTGELFF
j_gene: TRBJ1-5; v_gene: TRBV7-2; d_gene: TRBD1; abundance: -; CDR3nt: TGTGCCAGCAGCCCCGGACAGGGGAGGGTTCAGCCCCAGCATTTT; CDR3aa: CASSPGQGRVQPQHF
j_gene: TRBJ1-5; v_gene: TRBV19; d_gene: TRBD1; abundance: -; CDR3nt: TGTGCCAGTAGTATCACAGGGGATGTGAGCAATCAGCCCCGGCATTTT; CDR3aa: CASSITGDVSNQPRHF
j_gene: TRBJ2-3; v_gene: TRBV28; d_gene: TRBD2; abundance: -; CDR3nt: TGTGCCAGCAGTTTTCGCCTAGCGGCAGATACGCAGTATTTT; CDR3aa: CASSFRLAADTQYF
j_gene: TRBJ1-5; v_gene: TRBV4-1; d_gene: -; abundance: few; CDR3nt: TGCGCCAGCAGCTCCCAGACAGGACTGCATCAGCCCCAGCATTTT; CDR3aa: CASSSQTGLHQPQHF
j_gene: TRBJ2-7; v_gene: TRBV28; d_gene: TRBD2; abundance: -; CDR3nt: TGTGCCAGCAGCTATATAATAGCGGGAACGGGCTCCTACGAGCAGTACTTC; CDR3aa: CASSYIIAGTGSYEQYF
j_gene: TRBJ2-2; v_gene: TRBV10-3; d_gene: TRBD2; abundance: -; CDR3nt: TGTGCCATCAGTGGAGCGGGAGCGCCCACCGGGGAGCTGTTTTTT; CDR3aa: CAISGAGAPTGELFF
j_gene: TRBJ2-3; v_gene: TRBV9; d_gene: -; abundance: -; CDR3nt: TGTGCCAGCAGCGTAGTGGGGGCGGGAGCGGGAGATACGCAGTATTTT; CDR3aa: CASSVVGAGAGDTQYF
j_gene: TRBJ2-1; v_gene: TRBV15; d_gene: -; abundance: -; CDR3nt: TGTGCCACCAGCCGCTGGACAGAGCAGTTCTTC; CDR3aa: CATSRWTEQFF
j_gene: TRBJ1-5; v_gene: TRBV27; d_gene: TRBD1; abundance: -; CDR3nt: TGTGCCAGCAGTCCCCTCGGCCCGGGACAGGGGACGGATAGCAATCAGCCCCAGCATTTT; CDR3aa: CASSPLGPGQGTDSNQPQHF
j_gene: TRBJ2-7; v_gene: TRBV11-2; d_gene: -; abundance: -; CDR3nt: TGTGCCAGCAGCTTAGATACAGGGAGGGACTACGAGCAGTACTTC; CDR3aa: CASSLDTGRDYEQYF
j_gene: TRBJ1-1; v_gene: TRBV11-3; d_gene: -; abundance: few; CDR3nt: TGTGCCAGCAGCCTAAGGGGACTGGCGGGTGAAGCTTTCTTT; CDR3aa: CASSLRGLAGEAFF
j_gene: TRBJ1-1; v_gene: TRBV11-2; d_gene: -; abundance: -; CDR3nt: TGTGCCAGCAGCCTGGAGCGGCTTAACACTGAAGCTTTCTTT; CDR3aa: CASSLERLNTEAFF
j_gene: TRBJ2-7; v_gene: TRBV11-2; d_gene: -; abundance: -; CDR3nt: TGTGCCAGCAGCTTAGACCAGGAGCAGTACTTC; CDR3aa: CASSLDQEQYF
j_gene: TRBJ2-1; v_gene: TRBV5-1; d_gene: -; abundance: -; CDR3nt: TGCGCCAGCAGCTTGGGCGGGGTCTCCTACAATGAGCAGTTCTTC; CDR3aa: CASSLGGVSYNEQFF
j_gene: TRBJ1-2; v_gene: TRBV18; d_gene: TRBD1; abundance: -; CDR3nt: TGTGCCAGCTCACGTGAGACAGGGGGCGAGGTCACCTTC; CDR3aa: CASSRETGGEVTF
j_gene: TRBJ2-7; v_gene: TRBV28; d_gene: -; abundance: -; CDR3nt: TGTGCCAGCAGTTGGATCAGGGGGGTCTCCTACGAGCAGTACTTC; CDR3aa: CASSWIRGVSYEQYF
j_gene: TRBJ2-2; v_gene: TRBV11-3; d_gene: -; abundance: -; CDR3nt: TGTGCCAGCAGCTCAGTCCAGAGGGGAGGGGGGCCCGGGGAGCTGTTTTTT; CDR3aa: CASSSVQRGGGPGELFF
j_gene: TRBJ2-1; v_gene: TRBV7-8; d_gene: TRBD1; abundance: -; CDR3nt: TGTGCCAGCAGCTCCCGGGACAGGGGAGGGGATGAGCAGTTCTTC; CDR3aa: CASSSRDRGGDEQFF
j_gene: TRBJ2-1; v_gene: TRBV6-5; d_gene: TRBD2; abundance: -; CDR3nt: TGTGCCAGCAGACGAACCGGGACTAGCTGGGGGGGGCAGTTCTTC; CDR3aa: CASRRTGTSWGGQFF
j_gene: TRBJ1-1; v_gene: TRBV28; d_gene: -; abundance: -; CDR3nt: TGTGCCGTACAGGGCAGCTTGAACACTGAAGCTTTCTTT; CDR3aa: CAVQGSLNTEAFF
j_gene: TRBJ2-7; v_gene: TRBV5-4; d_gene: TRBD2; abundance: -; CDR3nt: TGTGCCAGCAGCCCGGGAGGATCCTACGAGCAGTACTTC; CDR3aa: CASSPGGSYEQYF
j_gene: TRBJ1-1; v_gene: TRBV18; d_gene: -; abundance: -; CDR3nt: TGTGCCAGCTCACCACAGGGGCAGGGAACTGAAGCTTTCTTT; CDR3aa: CASSPQGQGTEAFF
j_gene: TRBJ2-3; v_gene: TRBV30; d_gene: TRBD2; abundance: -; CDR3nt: TGTGCCTGGAGTGTAGTTTCTAGCGGCACTAGCACAGATACGCAGTATTTT; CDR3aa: CAWSVVSSGTSTDTQYF